This paragraph reports one TCR beta chain. Its antigen is not identified. Repertoires were generated with immunoSEQ multiplex PCR, while TCRdb's copy carries only in-frame clones and drops some. Among over 35,000 clones listed, around 86% were seen once. Germline CDR1 MNHEY, CDR2 SMNVEV (reference sequence). The CDR3 is 16 amino acids. Trimming cost V 5 bases and J 5 bases; bases outside gene matches: 6. This record belongs to a study of lymphopenia after photon versus proton radiotherapy. Study findings and constraints: A bigger post-nadir fall in TCR diversity correlated inversely with survival time in deceased patients. After lymphocyte nadir, photon-treated repertoires showed oligoclonal expansion, especially CD8+ Temra.

The specimen was peripheral blood, collected from a patient treated with proton-based radiotherapy. This chain links TRBV27 with TRBJ2-3, with 14 bases fitting TRBD2. The origin of this receptor is a woman in her seventies with pancreatic cancer. CDR3 sequence (DNA): TGTGCCAGCAGTCCCAGACTAGCGGGGGGGAAAGATACGCAGTATTTT. As protein: CASSPRLAGGKDTQYF.